The T cell receptor beta chain under discussion was sequenced for a study of blood T cell repertoires in COVID-19. In the study overall: There were acute and convalescent COVID-19 samples, and they came from the United States, Italy and Spain. T cells, B-cell-depleted T cells, or PBMCs provided the cDNA or gDNA that served as material.

Original methodology: Estimation of nucleated cell counts relied on the amplification of reference gene primers. Sequenced by immunoSEQ multiplex PCR; TCRdb stores in-frame clones only, minus some. That table furnishes V, J and clone size, whereas the DNA furnished D and trimming. The table lists fewer than 95,000 clones, approximately 90% of them singletons. This clone occurred once. The CDR3 covers 15 residues. Germline V gene sequence: CDR1 SGHRS, CDR2 YFSETQ. V gave up 4 bases and J gave up 5 bases, with 18 bases separating them. Sequencing was carried out using peripheral blood. The rearrangement joins TRBV5-1 to TRBJ1-1; TRBD1 is a possible D gene (6 bases). This TCR came from a man aged 45-65 years with acute or convalescent COVID-19. CDR3 bases: TGCGCCAGCAGCACGGAAGGCAGGGGTTGGACTGAAGCTTTCTTT. Protein product: CASSTEGRGWTEAFF. The whole variable domain, filled in from reference TRBV5-1 and TRBJ1-1, reads KAGVTQTPRYLIKTRGQQVTLSCSPISGHRSVSWYQQTPGQGLQFLFEYFSETQRNKGNFPGRFSGRQFSNSRSEMNVSTLELGDSALYLCASSTEGRGWTEAFFGQGTRLTVV.